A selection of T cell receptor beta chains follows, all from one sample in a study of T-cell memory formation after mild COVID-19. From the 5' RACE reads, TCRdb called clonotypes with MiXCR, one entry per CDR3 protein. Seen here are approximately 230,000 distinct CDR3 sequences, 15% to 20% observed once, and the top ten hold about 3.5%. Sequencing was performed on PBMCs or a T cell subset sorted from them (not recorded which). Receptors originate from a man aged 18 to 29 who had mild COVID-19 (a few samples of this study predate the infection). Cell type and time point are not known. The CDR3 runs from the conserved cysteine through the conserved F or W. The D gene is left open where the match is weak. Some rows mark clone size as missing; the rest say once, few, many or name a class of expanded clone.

CDR3 protein: CAISRAQGTFF
CDR3 DNA: TGCGCCATCAGTCGGGCACAGGGAACGTTCTTC
V gene: TRBV23-1
D gene: NA
clone size: once
J gene: TRBJ2-1

CDR3 protein: CASSLGGLGSPLHF
CDR3 DNA: TGTGCCAGCAGCCTAGGAGGGTTGGGCTCACCCCTCCACTTT
V gene: TRBV7-9
D gene: NA
clone size: NA
J gene: TRBJ1-6

CDR3 protein: CASSAGTGAYGGIQYF
CDR3 DNA: TGTGCCAGCAGTGCCGGGACAGGGGCTTACGGGGGCATTCAGTACTTC
V gene: TRBV12-3/TRBV12-4
D gene: TRBD1
clone size: few
J gene: TRBJ2-4

CDR3 protein: CSVVVQGNTEAFF
CDR3 DNA: TGCAGCGTTGTTGTTCAGGGAAACACTGAAGCTTTCTTT
V gene: TRBV29-1
D gene: NA
clone size: NA
J gene: TRBJ1-1

CDR3 protein: CASSASRTDTQYF
CDR3 DNA: TGTGCCAGCAGTGCGAGTCGCACAGATACGCAGTATTTT
V gene: TRBV7-8
D gene: NA
clone size: NA
J gene: TRBJ2-3

CDR3 protein: CASTGMEETQYF
CDR3 DNA: TGTGCCAGCACGGGGATGGAGGAGACCCAGTACTTC
V gene: TRBV11-1
D gene: NA
clone size: NA
J gene: TRBJ2-5

CDR3 protein: CASSQDPTTANSPLHF
CDR3 DNA: TGCGCCAGCAGCCAAGATCCGACGACAGCGAATTCACCCCTCCACTTT
V gene: TRBV4-3
D gene: NA
clone size: NA
J gene: TRBJ1-6

CDR3 protein: CAISENGDLGSGYTF
CDR3 DNA: TGTGCCATCAGTGAGAACGGGGACTTGGGGAGTGGCTACACCTTC
V gene: TRBV10-3
D gene: NA
clone size: few
J gene: TRBJ1-2

CDR3 protein: CSARIARETQYF
CDR3 DNA: TGCAGTGCTAGGATCGCGAGAGAGACCCAGTACTTC
V gene: TRBV20-1
D gene: NA
clone size: NA
J gene: TRBJ2-5

CDR3 protein: CASSPRQLSNQPQHF
CDR3 DNA: TGTGCCAGCAGCCCGCGACAGCTTAGCAATCAGCCCCAGCATTTT
V gene: TRBV9
D gene: NA
clone size: NA
J gene: TRBJ1-5

CDR3 protein: CASSHSGLAGNEQFF
CDR3 DNA: TGTGCCAGCAGCCACTCAGGACTAGCGGGGAATGAGCAGTTCTTC
V gene: TRBV7-6
D gene: TRBD2
clone size: NA
J gene: TRBJ2-1

CDR3 protein: CASSPWDTMNTEAFF
CDR3 DNA: TGTGCCAGCAGCCCTTGGGACACTATGAACACTGAAGCTTTCTTT
V gene: TRBV3-1
D gene: NA
clone size: few
J gene: TRBJ1-1

CDR3 protein: CSARPQGWVGETQYF
CDR3 DNA: TGCAGTGCGCGACCTCAGGGTTGGGTAGGAGAGACCCAGTACTTC
V gene: TRBV20-1
D gene: NA
clone size: NA
J gene: TRBJ2-5

CDR3 protein: CASPGRQGEQYF
CDR3 DNA: TGTGCCAGCCCTGGACGACAGGGAGAGCAGTACTTC
V gene: TRBV6-1
D gene: TRBD1
clone size: few
J gene: TRBJ2-7

CDR3 protein: CASSPRGDLQETQYF
CDR3 DNA: TGTGCCAGCAGCCCCCGGGGGGACCTCCAAGAGACCCAGTACTTC
V gene: TRBV9
D gene: TRBD2
clone size: few
J gene: TRBJ2-5

CDR3 protein: CASSQRIAGLGTDTQYF
CDR3 DNA: TGCGCCAGCAGCCAGAGAATAGCAGGGTTGGGCACAGATACGCAGTATTTT
V gene: TRBV4-3
D gene: NA
clone size: NA
J gene: TRBJ2-3

CDR3 protein: CASSLVGTGYNEQFF
CDR3 DNA: TGTGCCAGCAGCTTAGTCGGGACAGGGTACAATGAGCAGTTCTTC
V gene: TRBV11-2
D gene: TRBD1
clone size: NA
J gene: TRBJ2-1

CDR3 protein: CASSFSGGTSYNEQFF
CDR3 DNA: TGTGCCAGCAGCTTTAGCGGGGGGACCTCCTACAATGAGCAGTTCTTC
V gene: TRBV7-8
D gene: TRBD2
clone size: few
J gene: TRBJ2-1

CDR3 protein: CASSLRGGVQYF
CDR3 DNA: TGCGCCAGCAGCTTGAGGGGAGGCGTCCAGTACTTC
V gene: TRBV5-1
D gene: NA
clone size: NA
J gene: TRBJ2-5

CDR3 protein: CASSRSGANYGYTF
CDR3 DNA: TGTGCCAGCAGTCGGTCCGGAGCTAACTATGGCTACACCTTC
V gene: TRBV27
D gene: NA
clone size: few
J gene: TRBJ1-2

CDR3 protein: CSATSGVAGTNTGELFF
CDR3 DNA: TGCAGTGCTACCTCCGGGGTAGCGGGGACAAACACCGGGGAGCTGTTTTTT
V gene: TRBV20-1
D gene: TRBD2
clone size: NA
J gene: TRBJ2-2

CDR3 protein: CASSLSSGANVLTF
CDR3 DNA: TGTGCCAGCAGTTTGTCCTCTGGGGCCAACGTCCTGACTTTC
V gene: TRBV12-3/TRBV12-4
D gene: NA
clone size: many
J gene: TRBJ2-6

CDR3 protein: CSVEDRLLAGGRSTDTQYF
CDR3 DNA: TGCAGCGTTGAAGATCGGTTGCTAGCGGGGGGCCGTAGCACAGATACGCAGTATTTT
V gene: TRBV29-1
D gene: TRBD2
clone size: few
J gene: TRBJ2-3

CDR3 protein: CASSPQGTRNTEAFF
CDR3 DNA: TGTGCCAGCAGTCCACAGGGAACCAGAAACACTGAAGCTTTCTTT
V gene: TRBV2
D gene: NA
clone size: NA
J gene: TRBJ1-1

CDR3 protein: CASSLFAGPNSPLHF
CDR3 DNA: TGTGCCAGCAGCTTATTCGCAGGGCCGAATTCACCCCTCCACTTT
V gene: TRBV7-3
D gene: NA
clone size: few
J gene: TRBJ1-6

CDR3 protein: CASSDPSTNEKLFF
CDR3 DNA: TGTGCCAGCAGCGACCCATCAACTAATGAAAAACTGTTTTTT
V gene: TRBV6-5
D gene: NA
clone size: few
J gene: TRBJ1-4

CDR3 protein: CASSLGGLGPGELFF
CDR3 DNA: TGTGCCAGCAGCTTAGGGGGACTAGGACCCGGGGAGCTGTTTTTT
V gene: TRBV7-2
D gene: TRBD2
clone size: many
J gene: TRBJ2-2

CDR3 protein: CASIAAGADTQYF
CDR3 DNA: TGTGCCAGCATAGCAGCGGGGGCCGATACGCAGTATTTT
V gene: TRBV6-2/TRBV6-3
D gene: TRBD2
clone size: NA
J gene: TRBJ2-3